The next 25 T cell receptor beta chains were all read from a single sample in a study of read filtering for tumor transcriptome and immune sequencing. The library was built from around 380 ng RNA with molecular barcoded adaptors for alpha/delta and beta/gamma chains. TCRdb ran MiXCR on the reads and lists one entry per CDR3 protein. The sample carries tens of thousands of distinct CDR3 sequences, approximately 15% recorded once. Sequencing input: a population of CD138-negative cells sorted from bone marrow. Receptors were obtained from a donor aged 40 or older with multiple myeloma.

This clonotype was counted at least ten times. This chain connects TRBV9 to TRBJ2-1; weak D call: TRBD2 (5 bases). V lost 0 bases and J 8 bases, leaving 12 bases between the germline ends. In germline, CDR1 is SGDLS, CDR2 YYNGEE. This CDR3 region has 14 residues. The chain's CDR3 is CASSVELVVDEQFF. The CDR3 DNA reads TGTGCCAGCAGCGTAGAACTAGTCGTGGATGAGCAGTTCTTC.

The chain has TRBV19 and TRBJ2-5; D is unclear. Germline lookup yields CDR1 LNHDA and CDR2 SQIVND (reference sequence). The CDR3 spans 14 residues. Trimming removed 3 bases at V and 3 bases at J, with 11 bases between. The chain's CDR3 is CASSIVNREETQYF. Written as DNA, the CDR3 is TGTGCCAGTAGTATTGTAAACAGAGAAGAGACCCAGTACTTC.

In this sample, this clonotype turned up many times. The chain joins TRBV20-1 to TRBJ1-3; D possibly corresponds to TRBD1 (5 bases). CDR1 is DFQATT and CDR2 is SNEGSKA in the germline V gene (reference sequence). Trimming pared 6 bases from V and 0 bases from J, leaving 12 bases between. CDR3 length equals 14 residues. CDR3: CSAHDSYSGNTIYF. CDR3 DNA sequence: TGCAGTGCACACGACAGCTACTCTGGAAACACCATATATTTT.

About this clonotype itself: The junction departs from the called germline gene at one end, perhaps through a read error. The chain employs TRBV6-2 or TRBV6-3 and TRBJ1-5; no clear D. Germline V gene sequence: CDR1 MNHEY, CDR2 SVGEGT. CDR3 length: 15 amino acids. CDR3 residues: CAGSPPDAGNQPQHF. In nucleotides, the CDR3 is TGTGCCGGCAGTCCCCCTGATGCAGGTAATCAGCCCCAGCATTTT.

This CDR3 reads CSAKRWAVPGSNEQFF. The CDR3 DNA follows: TGCAGTGCGAAGAGATGGGCGGTTCCAGGTAGTAATGAGCAGTTCTTC. The chain combines TRBV20-1 with TRBJ2-1; D is undetermined. Germline-derived CDR1 and CDR2 are DFQATT and SNEGSKA (reference sequence). V was shortened by 6 bases and J by 7 bases, with 25 bases between the two germline ends. CDR3 length: 16 amino acids.

This clonotype has a count of ten or more. This rearrangement joins TRBV5-1 to TRBJ2-7; 7 bases line up with TRBD1. Germline CDR1 reads SGHRS; CDR2 reads YFSETQ. V lost 3 bases, J lost 9 bases, and 6 bases stayed unmatched. This CDR3 contains 12 residues. DNA of the CDR3: TGCGCCAGCAGCTCGACAGGGCCCGGGCAGTACTTC. This gives the protein CASSSTGPGQYF.

This clonotype has just a few counts. The chain links TRBV27 to TRBJ2-1, with D perhaps being TRBD1 or TRBD2 (6 bases each). This CDR3 has 16 residues. V was clipped by 4 bases and J by 9 bases, with 22 bases between them. Germline V gene sequence: CDR1 MNHEY, CDR2 SMNVEV (reference sequence). CDR3 in amino acids: CASSSPATDRRGEQFF. CDR3 nucleotide sequence: TGTGCCAGCAGTTCACCCGCCACTGACAGGCGGGGTGAGCAGTTCTTC.

This clonotype was counted only a few times. The chain employs TRBV7-3 and TRBJ2-4; 7 bases are a match to TRBD2. Trimming removed 8 bases from V and 8 bases from J; junction bases left unmatched: 0. This CDR3 spans 10 amino acids. Germline lookup yields CDR1 SGHTA and CDR2 FQGTGA. As DNA, the CDR3 is TGTGCCAGCCGGGAGGACATTCAGTACTTC. Translated, it gives CASREDIQYF.

This clonotype was seen repeatedly, ten times or more. The chain links TRBV29-1 to TRBJ2-7; D gene unclear. The V end was cut by 0 bases, the J end by 3 bases, with 3 bases between. The CDR3 spans 11 residues. Germline loops: CDR1 SQVTM, CDR2 ANQGSEA. Here the CDR3 reads CSVEELYEQYF. The CDR3 DNA reads TGCAGCGTTGAAGAACTCTACGAGCAGTACTTC.

This clonotype was detected many times. The chain recombines TRBV29-1 with TRBJ1-2; D unresolved. The V and J ends lost 7 bases and 2 bases respectively, with 17 bases between them. Per the germline V gene, CDR1 is SQVTM and CDR2 is ANQGSEA. The CDR3 length is 14 residues. For the CDR3, the DNA is TGCAGCGGGTTTCTTATGGGCCAGAACTATGGCTACACCTTC. Translation gives CSGFLMGQNYGYTF.

The sample holds many counts of this clonotype. The chain carries TRBV7-9 and TRBJ2-1; D tentatively reads TRBD1 or TRBD2 (6 bases each). The CDR3 has 14 residues. Germline V gene sequence: CDR1 SEHNR, CDR2 FQNEAQ (reference sequence). V was cut by 5 bases and J by 5 bases, with 13 bases left in between. CDR3 nucleotides: TGTGCCAGCAGCCCGATTAGGGGGGACAATGAGCAGTTCTTC. Its protein is CASSPIRGDNEQFF. The whole variable domain, filled in from reference TRBV7-9 and TRBJ2-1, reads DTGVSQNPRHKITKRGQNVTFRCDPISEHNRLYWYRQTLGQGPEFLTYFQNEAQLEKSRLLSDRFSAERPKGSFSTLEIQRTEQGDSAMYLCASSPIRGDNEQFFGPGTRLTVL.

This clonotype was observed many times. The chain carries TRBV12-5 and TRBJ2-1; 7 bases line up with TRBD2. In germline, CDR1 is LGHNT, CDR2 FRNRAP. Unmatched junction bases numbered 17, after V lost 3 bases and J lost 0 bases. This CDR3 comprises 20 residues. The CDR3 coding sequence is TGTGCTAGTGGTTTCGCCTTGGGTCTTGAGCGGGACCACTCCTACAATGAGCAGTTCTTC. It translates to CASGFALGLERDHSYNEQFF.

The rearrangement links TRBV29-1 to TRBJ2-5; no reliable D call. Trimming took off 3 bases at V and 4 bases at J, with 15 bases between the two ends. This CDR3 region has 14 residues. CDR1 and CDR2 (germline): SQVTM, ANQGSEA. The CDR3 sequence: CSVELTVGPETQYF. As DNA, the CDR3 is TGCAGCGTTGAGCTCACAGTTGGCCCAGAGACCCAGTACTTC.

Remarks on this clonotype: It may be a read error: a sequence one base away is much more abundant. This chain links TRBV6-5 with TRBJ2-7, with a possible D match to TRBD1 (6 bases). Germline CDR1 reads MNHEY; CDR2 reads SVGAGI. This CDR3 is 15 amino acids long. The CDR3 DNA sequence: TGTGCCGGCAGTTACGATGTACAGGGCCTACGGGAGCAGTACTTC. This codes for CAGSYDVQGLREQYF.

This clonotype came up a few times. V is TRBV24-1 and J is TRBJ1-5; TRBD1 aligns across 7 bases. The trim removed 2 bases at V and 7 bases at J, leaving 4 bases unmatched. CDR1 is KGHDR, CDR2 SFDVKD, per germline. There are 14 residues in the CDR3. CDR3 loop: CATSDSQGKQPQHF. The CDR3 bases are TGTGCCACCAGTGATTCACAGGGGAAACAGCCCCAGCATTTT.

This clonotype has at least ten counts. The genes are TRBV7-9 and TRBJ1-2; 11 positions agree with TRBD1. The CDR3 extends over 14 amino acids. Trimming took 6 bases from V and 8 from J; bases not matched to a gene: 8. Germline-derived CDR1 and CDR2 are SEHNR and FQNEAQ (reference sequence). The CDR3 sequence is CASRTRTGGRGYTF. The CDR3 DNA reads TGTGCCAGCAGAACTAGGACAGGGGGCCGAGGCTACACCTTC.

This clonotype showed up many times. The gene calls are TRBV20-1 and TRBJ1-5; D unresolved. The CDR3 loop spans 13 amino acids. V dropped 6 bases and J dropped 6 bases, with 15 bases sitting between them. Germline CDR1 and CDR2: DFQATT and SNEGSKA (reference sequence). As DNA, the CDR3 is TGCAGTGCCGGGCGGGTTTCAGGTCAGCCCCAGCATTTT. Its translation is CSAGRVSGQPQHF.

Turning to this clonotype: A single base separates this from a much larger clone, so it may be a read error. V gene TRBV6-4 combines with J gene TRBJ2-2, with unresolved D. Trimming cost V 2 bases and J 6 bases, with 7 bases left between them. CDR3 length equals 13 residues. The germline V gene has CDR1 MRHNA and CDR2 SNTAGT. CDR3 sequence: CASSDPSPGELFF. CDR3 sequence (DNA): TGTGCCAGCAGTGACCCGAGTCCCGGGGAGCTGTTTTTT.

This clonotype was seen many times. The rearrangement links TRBV6-5 to TRBJ2-1; tentative D call: TRBD1 (5 bases). Trimming left V 5 bases short and J 3 bases short, with 8 bases between. Germline loops: CDR1 MNHEY, CDR2 SVGAGI. This CDR3 has 13 amino acids. The CDR3 coding sequence is TGTGCCAGCAGTCCCACAGGCTACAATGAGCAGTTCTTC. This codes for CASSPTGYNEQFF.

This clonotype has at least ten counts. The rearrangement links TRBV12-3 or TRBV12-4 to TRBJ1-1; D unclear. The CDR3 consists of 14 residues. Deletions cut 0 bases from V and 5 bases from J, with 10 bases between. DNA of the CDR3: TGTGCCAGCAGTTTAGCGTCAGGCGGGACTGAAGCTTTCTTT. It specifies CASSLASGGTEAFF.

Note on this clonotype: With a much larger clone just one base away, this may be a read error. The chain links TRBV28 to TRBJ2-1; weak D call: TRBD1 (6 bases). CDR1 is MDHEN, CDR2 SYDVKM, per germline. This CDR3 has 16 residues. Between the trimmed V and J ends, which lost 4 bases and 1 base, there was a span of 14 bases. The CDR3 reads CASSSLVGQSYNEQFF. CDR3 in DNA: TGTGCCAGCAGTTCCTTAGTGGGACAATCCTACAATGAGCAGTTCTTC.

The V gene is TRBV20-1, the J gene TRBJ2-1, with 10 bases that match TRBD2. The CDR3 consists of 14 residues. V trimming: 4 bases; J trimming: 7 bases; junction bases outside the gene matches: 7. Per the germline V gene, CDR1 is DFQATT and CDR2 is SNEGSKA (reference sequence). The CDR3 coding sequence is TGCAGTGCTACTCTAGCGGGAGTCTGGAATGAGCAGTTCTTC. This gives the protein CSATLAGVWNEQFF.

This clonotype was recorded many times. This chain joins TRBV10-3 and TRBJ2-1, with a possible D match to TRBD2 (5 bases). Trimming took 2 bases from V and 6 from J, leaving 11 bases between them. The CDR3 has 14 residues. Germline CDR1 is ENHRY and CDR2 is SYGVKD. CDR3 sequence reads: CAISEGGLANEQFF. The CDR3 nucleotides read TGTGCCATCAGTGAGGGCGGGTTGGCCAATGAGCAGTTCTTC.

This clonotype was counted at least ten times. The chain employs TRBV6-2 or TRBV6-3 and TRBJ1-1; D unclear. The CDR3 runs 14 residues. The V and J ends lost 0 bases and 8 bases respectively, with 13 bases between them. Germline lookup yields CDR1 MNHEY and CDR2 SVGEGT. The CDR3 DNA reads as TGTGCCAGCAGTTACTCCTATTATTTTTTCGAAGCTTTCTTT. This codes for CASSYSYYFFEAFF.

There are many counts of this clonotype. The rearrangement uses TRBV4-1 and TRBJ2-1; D not certain. The CDR3 has 15 amino acids. Trimming cost V 0 bases and J 7 bases, with 13 bases left between them. Germline values: CDR1 MGHRA, CDR2 YSYEKL. The CDR3 sequence: CASSQDNRPGNEQFF. The CDR3 DNA reads as TGCGCCAGCAGCCAAGATAACCGGCCTGGTAATGAGCAGTTCTTC.